These 11 T cell receptor beta chains share one sample of origin, sequenced in a study of vaccination effects on CD4 cells after COVID-19. With the ViraFEST assay, the study expanded antigen-specific CD4+ T cells using viral peptide pools, then sequenced them. Having been cultured for roughly 10 days, the cells underwent CD4+ T cell isolation. Vaccine recipients lacked prior SARS-CoV-2 infection and had negative nucleocapsid antibodies. This table comes from immunoSEQ multiplex PCR, and its TCRdb copy is limited to in-frame clones, with some not included. The profile shows some 28,000 clones, 75% to 85% of them singletons. Their antigens remain unidentified. Here the sequenced sample was CD4+ T cells from PBMCs cultured with SARS-CoV-2 spike peptides, taken before COVID-19 vaccination. The receptors come from a human donor who received a COVID-19 vaccine.

This chain uses TRBV19 with TRBJ1-5, with D maybe TRBD1 (6 bases). CDR3 size: 20 residues. The V gene lost 4 bases and the J gene lost 4 bases, with 29 bases spanning the gap. CDR1 and CDR2 from the germline V gene are LNHDA and SQIVND (reference sequence). The CDR3 loop is CASSTATPRDIMTQNQPQHF. In nucleotides, the CDR3 is TGTGCCAGTAGTACCGCCACCCCCAGGGACATAATGACCCAAAATCAGCCCCAGCATTTT. Full variable domain (missing parts from reference TRBV19 and TRBJ1-5): DGGITQSPKYLFRKEGQNVTLSCEQNLNHDAMYWYRQDPGQGLRLIYYSQIVNDFQKGDIAEGYSVSREKKESFPLTVTSAQKNPTAFYLCASSTATPRDIMTQNQPQHFGDGTRLSIL.

The chain links TRBV14 to TRBJ1-6; 7 positions match TRBD1. Germline lookup yields CDR1 SGHDN and CDR2 FVKESK. V was clipped by 1 base and J by 10 bases; unmatched bases: 4. CDR3 length: 14 residues. The CDR3 DNA follows: TGTGCCAGCAGCCAAGTGACAGGGAAATCACCCCTCCACTTT. It encodes CASSQVTGKSPLHF.

V is TRBV12-5 and J is TRBJ1-2, with 12 bases fitting TRBD1. This CDR3 has 16 amino acids. Per germline, CDR1 LGHNT and CDR2 FRNRAP. Trimming removed 2 bases from V and 4 bases from J; junction bases left unmatched: 5. The CDR3 here is CASGLYGTGGSYGYTF. Written as DNA, the CDR3 is TGTGCTAGTGGTTTGTACGGGACAGGGGGCAGCTATGGCTACACCTTC.

The rearrangement joins TRBV7-2 to TRBJ2-3; TRBD2 agrees at 7 bases. The CDR3 is 16 amino acids. With V trimmed by 7 bases and J by 6 bases, 16 bases remained unmatched. Germline V gives CDR1 SGHTA, CDR2 FQGNSA. CDR3 protein: CASTAGVRGGADTQYF. CDR3 bases: TGTGCCAGCACTGCGGGGGTTCGGGGAGGCGCGGATACGCAGTATTTT.

This chain connects TRBV28 to TRBJ2-4; D perhaps matches TRBD1 (6 bases). The V end was cut by 6 bases, the J end by 6 bases, with 9 bases between. Germline V gene sequence: CDR1 MDHEN, CDR2 SYDVKM. The CDR3 has 12 residues. DNA of the CDR3: TGTGCCAGCAGACAGGGTACAAACATTCAGTACTTC. Translated: CASRQGTNIQYF.

This clone occurred many times. This chain joins TRBV5-6 and TRBJ2-2; D may match TRBD1 or TRBD2 (5 bases each). V lost 2 bases to trimming and J lost 2 bases, with 10 bases between them. Germline lookup yields CDR1 SGHDT and CDR2 YYEEEE. The CDR3 has 15 residues. The CDR3 loop is CASSFGGTNTGELFF. For the CDR3, the DNA is TGTGCCAGCAGCTTTGGGGGAACTAACACCGGGGAGCTGTTTTTT.

The V and J genes are TRBV4-3 and TRBJ2-1; D is possibly TRBD2 (5 bases). This CDR3 region has 16 residues. Germline V gene lookup returns CDR1 LGHNA and CDR2 YSLEER. V was clipped by 1 base and J by 5 bases, with 15 bases between them. For the CDR3, the DNA is TGCGCCAGCAGCCAAGGGACTCGGCTCTTAAACAATGAGCAGTTCTTC. This sequence encodes CASSQGTRLLNNEQFF.

The rearrangement joins TRBV7-2 to TRBJ2-1; D not resolved. Trimming pared 3 bases from V and 8 bases from J, leaving 11 bases between. The CDR3 runs 13 residues. Germline V gives CDR1 SGHTA, CDR2 FQGNSA. The CDR3 coding sequence is TGTGCCAGCAGCTTTACCAGACGCGATGAGCAGTTCTTC. Translating it yields CASSFTRRDEQFF.

The chain combines TRBV10-3 with TRBJ2-1; TRBD1 agrees at 11 bases. The CDR3 has 15 amino acids. The V gene's germline CDR1 is ENHRY and CDR2 SYGVKD. J gave up 7 bases and V 4 bases, and 6 bases lay outside the gene matches. CDR3 sequence: CAISAGTGGFNEQFF. The CDR3 region has the DNA TGTGCCATCAGTGCTGGGACAGGGGGTTTTAATGAGCAGTTCTTC.

The rearrangement uses TRBV19 and TRBJ2-1; 10 bases are shared with TRBD2. The V gene's germline CDR1 is LNHDA and CDR2 SQIVND (reference sequence). The CDR3 is made up of 16 amino acids. V gave up 6 bases and J gave up 3 bases; unmatched junction bases: 8. The chain's CDR3 is CASSGLAGGRYNEQFF. The CDR3, as DNA: TGTGCCAGTAGCGGATTAGCGGGAGGCCGCTACAATGAGCAGTTCTTC.

This clone came up a few times. This chain uses TRBV4-2 with TRBJ1-4; D is uncertain. The CDR3 length is 15 residues. Per germline, CDR1 LGHNA and CDR2 YNFKEQ. V lost 0 bases and J 1 base, leaving 6 bases between the germline ends. In nucleotides, the CDR3 is TGTGCCAGCAGCCAAGAAAGGGTAACTAATGAAAAACTGTTTTTT. As protein: CASSQERVTNEKLFF.